This record covers a single T cell receptor (beta chain). The data derive from a study of T cells after posttransplantation cyclophosphamide. The method was immunoSEQ multiplex PCR; TCRdb's version includes in-frame clones alone and lacks a portion of them. The table has approximately 50,000 clones, 85% to 95% seen once; the top ten hold 2.5% to 3.5%. The receptor's source is a woman in her twenties or thirties in good health and a related stem cell transplant donor. Sequenced sample: PBMCs.

The CDR3 loop is CASSASADTQYF. CDR3 nucleotide sequence: TGTGCCAGCAGTGCTAGCGCAGATACGCAGTATTTT. The chain links TRBV2 to TRBJ2-3, with D tentatively TRBD2 (6 bases). In germline, CDR1 is SNHLY, CDR2 FYNNEI. V lost 4 bases and J lost 4, with 6 bases in between. The CDR3 has 12 amino acids.